Listed here are 12 T cell receptor beta chains from one sample, sequenced in a study of blood T cell repertoires in COVID-19. Measured with immunoSEQ multiplex PCR; TCRdb has only the in-frame clones, and not every one. This table has more than 95,000 clones, approximately 91% appearing once. The material sequenced was peripheral blood. These receptors all come from a woman of 80 years or more with acute or convalescent COVID-19.

The J gene is TRBJ2-1, the V gene TRBV4-1, with 9 bases identical to TRBD1. V lost 4 bases to trimming and J lost 8 bases; unmatched junction nucleotides: 12. This CDR3 has 16 residues. The germline gives CDR1 MGHRA, CDR2 YSYEKL. CDR3 sequence (DNA): TGCGCCAGCAGCCCCTGGGAACAGGGGGCTGGGGATGAGCAGTTCTTC. Translated: CASSPWEQGAGDEQFF.

This clone has a single count. V is TRBV28 and J is TRBJ2-2; D uncertain. This CDR3 is built from 12 residues. V shed 6 bases and J shed 7 bases, with 9 bases lying between them. From germline, CDR1 is MDHEN and CDR2 SYDVKM. The CDR3 DNA is TGTGCCAGCAGGCTTACGGTCGGGGAGCTGTTTTTT. This translates into CASRLTVGELFF.

The chain links TRBV5-1 to TRBJ2-5; the match to TRBD2 covers 8 bases. The CDR3 length is 14 residues. CDR1 is SGHRS and CDR2 is YFSETQ in the germline V gene. The CDR3, as DNA: TGCGCTAGCGGGGTAGCGGCAAACCAAGAGACCCAGTACTTC. Its protein is CASGVAANQETQYF.

This clone was detected only once. The chain is built from TRBV28 and TRBJ2-6, with D possibly TRBD1 on 5 matching bases. The CDR3 runs 15 residues. V lost 2 bases and J lost 4, with 9 bases in between. Germline lookup yields CDR1 MDHEN and CDR2 SYDVKM. CDR3 protein: CASSLRGAGANVLTF. The CDR3 DNA reads as TGTGCCAGCAGTTTAAGGGGTGCCGGGGCCAACGTCCTGACTTTC. Full variable domain (remainder filled in from reference TRBV28 and TRBJ2-6): DVKVTQSSRYLVKRTGEKVFLECVQDMDHENMFWYRQDPGLGLRLIYFSYDVKMKEKGDIPEGYSVSREKKERFSLILESASTNQTSMYLCASSLRGAGANVLTFGAGSRLTVL.

This chain links TRBV14 with TRBJ1-3, with 8 bases identical to TRBD1. Germline loops: CDR1 SGHDN, CDR2 FVKESK. This CDR3 has 17 amino acids. Trimming removed 1 base from V and 2 bases from J; junction bases left unmatched: 7. Here the CDR3 reads CASSQVRRGRTGNTIYF. The CDR3 DNA reads TGTGCCAGCAGCCAAGTACGCAGGGGGCGCACTGGAAACACCATATATTTT.

The CDR3 DNA follows: TGCGCCAGCAGCTCTGTCAGGGCTGGGGCCAACGTCCTGACTTTC. Its protein is CASSSVRAGANVLTF. J is TRBJ2-6 and V is TRBV5-1, with D tentatively TRBD1 (5 bases). Trimming took 3 bases from V and 2 from J, leaving 9 bases between them. Germline CDR1 is SGHRS and CDR2 is YFSETQ. The CDR3 is made up of 15 amino acids.

The V and J genes are TRBV5-1 and TRBJ1-1; 7 bases align to TRBD1. This CDR3 region has 14 residues. CDR1 is SGHRS and CDR2 is YFSETQ in the germline V gene. After removal of 7 bases from V and 0 bases from J, the junction contained 6 bases not matched to a gene. The CDR3 DNA reads TGCGCCAGCTCAAGAACAGGGGTGAACACTGAAGCTTTCTTT. Translation: CASSRTGVNTEAFF.

This chain links TRBV11-2 with TRBJ2-7; tentative D call: TRBD2 (6 bases). The CDR3 runs to 13 residues. The germline V gene encodes CDR1 SGHAT and CDR2 FQNNGV. V was pared by 0 bases and J by 6 bases, with 9 bases between. In DNA, the CDR3 is TGTGCCAGCAGCTTAGATCTCGGGGGCGAGCAGTACTTC. Its translation: CASSLDLGGEQYF.

This clone has just a few counts. The genes are TRBV5-8 and TRBJ1-5; the match to TRBD1 covers 9 bases. J gave up 2 bases and V 2 bases, and 5 bases lay outside the gene matches. There are 16 residues in the CDR3. The germline V gene encodes CDR1 SGHTS and CDR2 YDEGEE. CDR3 sequence reads: CASSLLQGARNQPQHF. The CDR3 DNA is TGTGCCAGCAGCTTATTACAGGGGGCGCGCAATCAGCCCCAGCATTTT.

The rearrangement uses TRBV15 and TRBJ2-3; 10 bases agree with TRBD2. Germline assignment: CDR1 LNHNV and CDR2 YYDKDF (reference sequence). CDR3 length: 15 amino acids. The junction had 3 bases not matched to a gene; V was cut back by 5 bases and J by 1 base. CDR3 protein: CATSERGGGTDTQYF. The DNA of the CDR3 is TGTGCCACCAGCGAGCGGGGGGGCGGCACAGATACGCAGTATTTT.

V and J are TRBV7-9 and TRBJ2-4; D gene ambiguous. V lost 1 base to trimming and J lost 4 bases, with 5 bases between them. The CDR3 has 13 residues. Germline V gene sequence: CDR1 SEHNR, CDR2 FQNEAQ (reference sequence). CDR3 DNA: TGTGCCAGCAGCTTAGGCGGTAAAAACATTCAGTACTTC. Translated, it gives CASSLGGKNIQYF.

Only a few counts were recorded for this clone. The chain's CDR3 is CASSGQINTEAFF. CDR3 sequence (DNA): TGCGCCAGCAGTGGACAGATAAACACTGAAGCTTTCTTT. V gene TRBV10-1 combines with J gene TRBJ1-1; tentative D call: TRBD1 (5 bases). The CDR3 has 13 amino acids. The germline gives CDR1 WNHNN, CDR2 SYGVQD (reference sequence). The V end was cut by 4 bases, the J end by 2 bases, with 8 bases between.